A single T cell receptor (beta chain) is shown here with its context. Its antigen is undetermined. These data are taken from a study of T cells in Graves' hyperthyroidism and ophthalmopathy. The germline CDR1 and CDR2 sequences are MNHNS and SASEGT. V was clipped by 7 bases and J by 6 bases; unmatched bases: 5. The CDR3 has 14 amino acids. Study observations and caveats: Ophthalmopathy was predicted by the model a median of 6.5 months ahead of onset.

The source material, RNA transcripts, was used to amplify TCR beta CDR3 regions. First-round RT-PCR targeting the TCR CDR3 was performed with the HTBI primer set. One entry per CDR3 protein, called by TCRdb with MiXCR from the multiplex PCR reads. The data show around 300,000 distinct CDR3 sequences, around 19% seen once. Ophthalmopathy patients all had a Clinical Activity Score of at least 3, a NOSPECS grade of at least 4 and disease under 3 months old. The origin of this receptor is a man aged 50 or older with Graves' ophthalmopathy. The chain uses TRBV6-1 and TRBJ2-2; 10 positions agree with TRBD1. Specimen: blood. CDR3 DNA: TGTGCCAGCATCAGGACAGGGGGGGCCGGGGAGCTGTTTTTT. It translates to CASIRTGGAGELFF.